The 7 T cell receptor beta chains given below trace back to one sample, sequenced in a study of blood T cell repertoires in COVID-19. TCRdb's copy holds only in-frame clones and misses some; the assay was immunoSEQ multiplex PCR. The data show around 260,000 clones, about 86% seen once. The specimen was PBMCs or T cells enriched from blood (not recorded which). The receptors originated from a man between 25 and 39 years old with acute COVID-19.

The V call is TRBV5-5, the J call TRBJ2-3, with D unresolved. CDR1 SGHKS and CDR2 YYEKEE come from the germline V gene (reference sequence). The length of the CDR3 is 15 residues. V lost 4 bases to trimming and J lost 0 bases, with 12 bases between them. The CDR3 loop is CASSLELLSTDTQYF. DNA of the CDR3: TGTGCCAGCAGCCTAGAATTGCTAAGCACAGATACGCAGTATTTT.

J is TRBJ1-5 and V is TRBV5-6; 7 bases fit TRBD1. V shed 2 bases and J 2 bases; nucleotides not matched to a gene: 1. The CDR3 sequence is 14 residues long. Germline loops: CDR1 SGHDT, CDR2 YYEEEE. The CDR3: CASSLTGGNQPQHF. The CDR3 DNA sequence: TGTGCCAGCAGCTTAACAGGGGGCAATCAGCCCCAGCATTTT.

The chain has TRBV29-1 and TRBJ1-3; TRBD1 might be the D (5 bases). This CDR3 region has 13 residues. Between the trimmed V and J ends, which lost 6 bases and 4 bases, there was a span of 13 bases. CDR1 is SQVTM and CDR2 is ANQGSEA in the germline V gene. The CDR3 loop is CSVPGLTGNTIYF. The CDR3 nucleotides read TGCAGCGTACCGGGACTTACCGGAAACACCATATATTTT. Together with reference TRBV29-1 and TRBJ1-3, the CDR3 gives the full variable domain: SAVISQKPSRDICQRGTSLTIQCQVDSQVTMMFWYRQQPGQSLTLIATANQGSEATYESGFVIDKFPISRPNLTFSTLTVSNMSPEDSSIYLCSVPGLTGNTIYFGEGSWLTVV.

The chain joins TRBV9 to TRBJ2-3; 8 bases match TRBD1. The CDR3 has 14 residues. Germline-derived CDR1 and CDR2 are SGDLS and YYNGEE. V dropped 3 bases and J dropped 5; count of bases not matched to a gene: 5. The DNA of the CDR3 is TGTGCCAGCAGCGGCCGAGGGACAGGAGATACGCAGTATTTT. This gives the protein CASSGRGTGDTQYF. Full variable domain (remainder filled in from reference TRBV9 and TRBJ2-3): DSGVTQTPKHLITATGQRVTLRCSPRSGDLSVYWYQQSLDQGLQFLIQYYNGEERAKGNILERFSAQQFPDLHSELNLSSLELGDSALYFCASSGRGTGDTQYFGPGTRLTVL.

V is TRBV6-5 and J is TRBJ1-1, with 7 positions matching TRBD1. Trimming removed 11 bases from V and 5 bases from J; junction bases left unmatched: 11. The CDR3 contains 13 residues. CDR1 is MNHEY and CDR2 is SVGAGI in the germline V gene. The CDR3 DNA reads as TGTGCCGCGGCGCATCCAGGGGGGACTGAAGCTTTCTTT. This codes for CAAAHPGGTEAFF.

This clone has only a few counts. The chain combines TRBV6-4 with TRBJ2-3, with 7 positions matching TRBD2. Germline V gives CDR1 MRHNA, CDR2 SNTAGT. CDR3 length equals 14 residues. Trimming removed 3 bases from V and 3 bases from J; junction bases left unmatched: 3. CDR3 coding DNA: TGTGCCAGCAGTGAAAGCGGGGAGACAGATACGCAGTATTTT. Translation: CASSESGETDTQYF.

The chain links TRBV7-8 to TRBJ2-3; no clear D. The ends were cut back, 2 bases at V and 2 bases at J, with 8 bases in the middle. Germline assignment: CDR1 SGHVS and CDR2 FQNEAQ. This CDR3 has 14 residues. The CDR3 nucleotides read TGTGCCAGCAGCTTAAACCAGGTCACAGATACGCAGTATTTT. It encodes CASSLNQVTDTQYF.